Each of the 15 T cell receptor beta chains below was sequenced from the same sample in a study of cytomegalovirus exposure and HLA in healthy donors. In the PCR, 60 Vbeta and 13 Jbeta primers were used. Using immunoSEQ multiplex PCR, the repertoire was profiled, and TCRdb retains in-frame clones only, with some absent. The sample table sets out some 75,000 clones. The material sequenced was PBMCs. These receptors originate from a man in his forties or fifties in good health and CMV-seronegative.

The chain couples TRBV4-1 to TRBJ2-3; 8 nucleotides line up with TRBD2. Unmatched junction bases numbered 10, after V lost 0 bases and J lost 5 bases. From germline, CDR1 is MGHRA and CDR2 YSYEKL. CDR3 length equals 17 residues. CDR3 amino acids: CASSQDGAGGGGDTQYF. CDR3 bases: TGCGCCAGCAGCCAAGATGGTGCGGGGGGCGGGGGAGATACGCAGTATTTT.

The V call is TRBV6-6, the J call TRBJ1-5; possibly TRBD1 for D (6 bases). V was pared by 8 bases and J by 7 bases, with 18 bases between. The CDR3 extends over 14 amino acids. From germline, CDR1 is MNHNY and CDR2 SVGAGI (reference sequence). CDR3 sequence: CASVKGVLKQPQHF. Written as DNA, the CDR3 is TGTGCCAGCGTAAAGGGGGTCTTAAAACAGCCCCAGCATTTT.

The chain's CDR3 is CASSLGQINEKLFF. DNA of the CDR3: TGTGCCAGCAGCCTCGGACAGATTAATGAAAAACTGTTTTTT. The rearrangement uses TRBV16 and TRBJ1-4; D might be TRBD1 (6 bases). The CDR3 extends over 14 amino acids. The ends were cut back, 4 bases at V and 4 bases at J, with 10 bases in the middle. CDR1 is KGHSY and CDR2 is FQNENV in the germline V gene.

The chain joins TRBV10-3 to TRBJ2-7; 9 nucleotides match TRBD1. With 3 bases clipped from V and 4 bases from J, the junction kept 4 bases outside the gene matches. This CDR3 is 14 amino acids long. CDR1 ENHRY and CDR2 SYGVKD come from the germline V gene. CDR3 amino acids: CAISDQDRGYEQYF. The CDR3 DNA reads as TGTGCCATCAGTGACCAGGACAGGGGTTACGAGCAGTACTTC.

This chain connects TRBV4-3 to TRBJ2-3; 13 nucleotides line up with TRBD2. CDR1 is LGHNA and CDR2 is YSLEER in the germline V gene. V lost 0 bases to trimming and J lost 2 bases; unmatched junction nucleotides: 2. The length of the CDR3 is 17 residues. The CDR3 loop reads CASSQDGTSGTTDTQYF. CDR3 nucleotide sequence: TGCGCCAGCAGCCAAGACGGGACTAGCGGGACCACAGATACGCAGTATTTT.

The chain has TRBV4-3 and TRBJ2-7, with 8 bases lining up with TRBD2. Germline lookup yields CDR1 LGHNA and CDR2 YSLEER. J gave up 4 bases and V 2 bases, and 13 bases lay outside the gene matches. CDR3 length: 17 residues. This chain's CDR3 is CASSQTLWAGGNYEQYF. In DNA, the CDR3 is TGCGCCAGCAGCCAAACCCTCTGGGCGGGGGGAAATTACGAGCAGTACTTC.

The CDR3 coding sequence is TGCGCCAGCAGCCCCACCCCGGGACAGGGGAACCACGAGCAGTACTTC. This codes for CASSPTPGQGNHEQYF. V gene TRBV5-1 combines with J gene TRBJ2-7; 10 bases are a match to TRBD1. The CDR3 has 16 residues. The J segment lost 5 bases and the V segment lost 4 bases, leaving 12 bases of the junction unmatched. The germline gives CDR1 SGHRS, CDR2 YFSETQ.

This chain uses TRBV5-1 with TRBJ2-3; 7 bases are a match to TRBD2. V was pared by 4 bases and J by 4 bases, with 12 bases of the junction left unmatched. This CDR3 is built from 16 residues. Germline values: CDR1 SGHRS, CDR2 YFSETQ. The CDR3 sequence is CASSRNSGGRADTQYF. The CDR3 DNA reads as TGCGCCAGCAGCCGAAACTCGGGAGGTAGGGCAGATACGCAGTATTTT.

The chain joins TRBV28 to TRBJ2-3, with 8 positions matching TRBD2. CDR1 is MDHEN and CDR2 is SYDVKM in the germline V gene. J lost 1 base, V lost 4 bases, and 7 bases had no gene match. There are 16 residues in the CDR3. Here the CDR3 reads CASSSPAGVRTDTQYF. The CDR3 DNA sequence: TGTGCCAGCAGTTCCCCAGCGGGGGTGCGCACAGATACGCAGTATTTT.

The chain links TRBV2 to TRBJ2-7, with 10 bases fitting TRBD2. The V and J ends lost 5 bases and 0 bases, in that order; junction bases with no gene match: 4. Germline V gene sequence: CDR1 SNHLY, CDR2 FYNNEI. The CDR3 runs to 15 residues. This CDR3 reads CASSPTSGYSYEQYF. In DNA, the CDR3 is TGTGCCAGCAGTCCGACTAGCGGGTACTCCTACGAGCAGTACTTC.

V and J are TRBV29-1 and TRBJ2-1, with D tentatively TRBD2 (7 bases). CDR1 and CDR2 (germline): SQVTM, ANQGSEA. V lost 5 bases to trimming and J lost 10 bases, with 15 bases between them. This CDR3 spans 12 amino acids. The CDR3 sequence is CSVREGGYEQFF. In nucleotides, the CDR3 is TGCAGCGTTCGAGAGGGGGGGTACGAGCAGTTCTTC.

The J gene is TRBJ2-1, the V gene TRBV11-2; 9 bases map to TRBD2. This CDR3 spans 15 amino acids. J was trimmed by 4 bases and V by 4 bases; bases with no gene match: 5. Germline V lookup: CDR1 SGHAT, CDR2 FQNNGV. In DNA, the CDR3 is TGTGCCAGCAGCTCCGGGACTAGCAGATACAATGAGCAGTTCTTC. Protein: CASSSGTSRYNEQFF.

The chain combines TRBV9 with TRBJ1-6; D is perhaps TRBD1 (6 bases). Looked up from germline, CDR1 is SGDLS and CDR2 is YYNGEE. The V gene lost 4 bases and the J gene lost 14 bases, with 25 bases spanning the gap. There are 16 residues in the CDR3. CDR3 nucleotides: TGTGCCAGCAGCCCGGGTCGACAAGGGGGTTTCTTCACCCTCCACTTT. Protein sequence: CASSPGRQGGFFTLHF.

This chain links TRBV5-6 with TRBJ1-3, with D unresolved. V was pared by 3 bases and J by 4 bases, with 20 bases between. This CDR3 is 17 amino acids long. The V gene's germline CDR1 is SGHDT and CDR2 YYEEEE. The chain's CDR3 is CASSWYLGSAGGNTIYF. The CDR3 coding sequence is TGTGCCAGCAGCTGGTACCTGGGATCGGCGGGAGGAAACACCATATATTTT.

This chain links TRBV19 with TRBJ2-3, with 8 bases fitting TRBD2. Unmatched junction bases numbered 4, after V lost 9 bases and J lost 14 bases. This CDR3 contains 9 residues. CDR1 and CDR2 from the germline V gene are LNHDA and SQIVND (reference sequence). The CDR3 sequence: CARRGGVYF. As DNA, the CDR3 is TGTGCCAGACGGGGGGGGGTGTATTTT. The whole variable domain, filled in from reference TRBV19 and TRBJ2-3, reads DGGITQSPKYLFRKEGQNVTLSCEQNLNHDAMYWYRQDPGQGLRLIYYSQIVNDFQKGDIAEGYSVSREKKESFPLTVTSAQKNPTAFYLCARRGGVYFGPGTRLTVL.